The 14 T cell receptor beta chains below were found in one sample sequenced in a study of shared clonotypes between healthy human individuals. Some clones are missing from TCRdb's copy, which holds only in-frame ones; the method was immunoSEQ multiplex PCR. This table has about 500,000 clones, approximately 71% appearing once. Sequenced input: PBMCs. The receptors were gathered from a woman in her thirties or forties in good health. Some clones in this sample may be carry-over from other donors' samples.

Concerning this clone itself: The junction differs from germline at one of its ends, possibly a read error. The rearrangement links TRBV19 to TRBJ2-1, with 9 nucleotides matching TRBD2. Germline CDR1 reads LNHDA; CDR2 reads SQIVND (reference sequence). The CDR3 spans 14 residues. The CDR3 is CASSISGSNNGQFF. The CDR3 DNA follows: TGTGCCAGTAGTATTAGCGGGAGTAATAATGGGCAGTTCTTC.

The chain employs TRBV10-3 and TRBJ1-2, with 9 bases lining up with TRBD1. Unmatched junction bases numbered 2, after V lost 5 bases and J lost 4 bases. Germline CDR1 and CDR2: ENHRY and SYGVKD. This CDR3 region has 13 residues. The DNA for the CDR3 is TGTGCCATCAGTACGACAGGGGGCTATGGCTACACCTTC. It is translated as CAISTTGGYGYTF.

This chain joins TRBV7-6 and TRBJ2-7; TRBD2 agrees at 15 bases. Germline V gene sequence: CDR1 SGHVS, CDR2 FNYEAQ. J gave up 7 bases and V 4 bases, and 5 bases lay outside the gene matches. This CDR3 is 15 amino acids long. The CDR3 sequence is CASSSGLAGGGEQYF. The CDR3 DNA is TGTGCCAGCAGCTCCGGACTAGCGGGAGGGGGGGAGCAGTACTTC.

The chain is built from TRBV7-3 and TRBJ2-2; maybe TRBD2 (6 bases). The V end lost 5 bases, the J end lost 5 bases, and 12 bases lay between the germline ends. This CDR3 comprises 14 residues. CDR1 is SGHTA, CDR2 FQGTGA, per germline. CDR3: CASSTGAGTGELFF. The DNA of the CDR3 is TGTGCCAGCAGCACCGGGGCGGGGACCGGGGAGCTGTTTTTT.

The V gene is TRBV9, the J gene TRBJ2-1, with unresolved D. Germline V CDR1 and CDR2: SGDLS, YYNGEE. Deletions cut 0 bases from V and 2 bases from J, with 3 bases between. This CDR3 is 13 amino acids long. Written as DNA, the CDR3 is TGTGCCAGCAGCGTAGCGGCCTACAATGAGCAGTTCTTC. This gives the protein CASSVAAYNEQFF.

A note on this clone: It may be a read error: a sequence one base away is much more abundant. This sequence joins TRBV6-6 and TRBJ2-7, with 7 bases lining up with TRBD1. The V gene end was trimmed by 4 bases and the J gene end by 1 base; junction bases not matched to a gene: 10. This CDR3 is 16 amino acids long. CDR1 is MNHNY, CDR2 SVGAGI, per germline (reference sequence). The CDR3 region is CASSSSDRDLSYEQYF. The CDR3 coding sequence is TGTGCCAGCAGTTCCTCCGACAGGGACCTTTCCTACGAGCAGTACTTC.

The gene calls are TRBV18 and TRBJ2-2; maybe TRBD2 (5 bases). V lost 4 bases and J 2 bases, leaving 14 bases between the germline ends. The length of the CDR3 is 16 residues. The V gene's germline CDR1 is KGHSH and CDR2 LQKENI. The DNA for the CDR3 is TGTGCCAGCTCACTTGAGATGGGGAGAAACACCGGGGAGCTGTTTTTT. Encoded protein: CASSLEMGRNTGELFF.

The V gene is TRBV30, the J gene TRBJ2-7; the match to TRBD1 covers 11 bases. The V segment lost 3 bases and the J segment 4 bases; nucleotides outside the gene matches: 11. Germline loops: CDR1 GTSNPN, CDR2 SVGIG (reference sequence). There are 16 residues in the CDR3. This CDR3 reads CAWRHHRGQGVYEQYF. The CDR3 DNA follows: TGTGCCTGGAGACACCACAGGGGACAGGGGGTATACGAGCAGTACTTC.

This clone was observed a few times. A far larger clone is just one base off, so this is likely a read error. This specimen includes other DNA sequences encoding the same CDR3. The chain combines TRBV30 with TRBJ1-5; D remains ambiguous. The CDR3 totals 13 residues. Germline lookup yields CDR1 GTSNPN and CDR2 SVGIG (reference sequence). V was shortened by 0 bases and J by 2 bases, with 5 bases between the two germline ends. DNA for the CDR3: TGTGCCTGGAGTGTACGGGGCAATCAGCCCCAGCATTTT. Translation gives CAWSVRGNQPQHF. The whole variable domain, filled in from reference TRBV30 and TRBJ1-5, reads SQTIHQWPATLVQPVGSPLSLECTVEGTSNPNLYWYRQAAGRGLQLLFYSVGIGQISSEVPQNLSASRPQDRQFILSSKKLLLSDSGFYLCAWSVRGNQPQHFGDGTRLSIL.

The CDR3, as DNA: TGTGCCAGCAGTACAGGGGGCCCTAATGAAAAACTGTTTTTT. It specifies CASSTGGPNEKLFF. The rearrangement joins TRBV28 to TRBJ1-4; 9 nucleotides align to TRBD1. Losses at the gene ends were 5 bases for V and 3 bases for J; bases not matched to a gene: 1. This CDR3 comprises 14 residues. CDR1 and CDR2 (germline): MDHEN, SYDVKM.

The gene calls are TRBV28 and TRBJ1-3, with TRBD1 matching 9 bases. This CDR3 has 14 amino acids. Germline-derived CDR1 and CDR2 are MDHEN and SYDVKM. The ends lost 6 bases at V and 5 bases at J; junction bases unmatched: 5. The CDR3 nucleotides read TGTGCCAGCAGGTCCGGGACAGGGCGAAACACCATATATTTT. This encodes CASRSGTGRNTIYF.

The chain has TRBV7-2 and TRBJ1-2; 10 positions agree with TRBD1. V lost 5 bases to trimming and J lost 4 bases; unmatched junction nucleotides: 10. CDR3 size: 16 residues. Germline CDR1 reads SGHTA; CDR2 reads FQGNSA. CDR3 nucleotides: TGTGCCAGCAGCCGGGCCGGGACAGGGGTTGGCTATGGCTACACCTTC. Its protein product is CASSRAGTGVGYGYTF.

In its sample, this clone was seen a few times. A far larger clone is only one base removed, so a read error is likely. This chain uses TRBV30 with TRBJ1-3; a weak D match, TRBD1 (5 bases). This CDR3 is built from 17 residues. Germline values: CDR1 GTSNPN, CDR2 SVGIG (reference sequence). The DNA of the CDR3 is TGTGCCTGGAGTGTTAGGGGTCGGTATATCTCTGGAAACACCGTATATTTT. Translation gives CAWSVRGRYISGNTVYF.

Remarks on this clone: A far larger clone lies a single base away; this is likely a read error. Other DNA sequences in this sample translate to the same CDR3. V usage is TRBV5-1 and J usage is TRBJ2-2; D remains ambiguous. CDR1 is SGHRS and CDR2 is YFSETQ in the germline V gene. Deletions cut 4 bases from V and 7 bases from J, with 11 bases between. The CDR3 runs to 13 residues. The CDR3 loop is CASSLPDLGELFF. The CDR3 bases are TGCGCCAGCAGCCTGCCAGACCTCGGGGAGCTGTTTTTT.